Described below is a single TCR beta chain sequence and its context. Its antigen is unknown. CD4+ T cells that had been cultured provided DNA sequenced with the Oncomine TCR Beta short-read assay. Genomic DNA was extracted from cultured CD4+ T cells. Via MiXCR, TCRdb re-called the PCR reads, giving one row per CDR3 protein. The data show approximately 9,000 distinct CDR3 sequences, more than 30% seen once. This record comes from a study of vaccination and CD4 T cells after COVID-19. In the study overall: A vaccine, either BNT162b2 or mRNA-1273, was given to participants in two doses. The cells in question were stimulated using overlapping spike peptides derived from SARS-CoV-2, HCoV-NL63, HCoV-OC43 and HCoV-229E. Study-wide results and caveats: Spike mono-reactivity was found in 304 of the 307 vaccine-specific clones identified in convalescent patients.

Treatment: roughly ten-day PBMC culture with coronavirus spike peptide pools or control peptides (ViraFEST assay). These CD4+ T cells came from an unexposed donor, sampled before the COVID-19 pandemic (2011-2018). Available cell numbers determined whether unexposed-donor CD4+ T cells were probed with SARS-CoV-2 S/N and four cold-coronavirus spikes. This TCR was sampled from a human donor in good health. The sample was CD4+ T cells from blood, cultured in vitro.

CDR3 amino acids: CASSSLGTGDYEQYF. The CDR3 coding sequence is TGTGCCAGCAGCAGCCTGGGGACAGGAGACTACGAGCAGTACTTC. The J gene is TRBJ2-7, the V gene TRBV5-6; TRBD1 matches at 8 bases. CDR1 is SGHDT, CDR2 YYEEEE, per germline. The trim removed 4 bases at V and 3 bases at J, leaving 9 bases unmatched. CDR3 size: 15 residues.